This T cell receptor (beta chain) is drawn from a study of cytomegalovirus exposure and HLA in healthy donors. V lost 6 bases and J lost 2, with 10 bases in between. The CDR3 runs to 13 residues. With 60 Vbeta and 13 Jbeta primers, the PCR was carried out. The data were produced by immunoSEQ multiplex PCR, yet TCRdb's version contains in-frame clones alone and is incomplete. Of about 150,000 clones in the sample, approximately 79% are singletons; the top ten hold less than 2%. The material sequenced was PBMCs. The chain combines TRBV23-1 with TRBJ2-5; D perhaps matches TRBD2 (5 bases). TRBV23-1 is noted as an ORF with a role that remains uncertain. The source is a woman aged 25-40 years in good health and CMV-seronegative. The CDR3 protein is CASREREQETQYF. In nucleotides, the CDR3 is TGCGCCAGCAGAGAGAGGGAACAAGAGACCCAGTACTTC.